Presented here are 13 T cell receptor beta chains from one specimen sequenced in a study of cytomegalovirus exposure and HLA in healthy donors. Only in-frame clones appear in the TCRdb table, and some are missing; sequencing was by immunoSEQ multiplex PCR. The profile shows roughly 300,000 clones, 87% of them singletons. Material: PBMCs. The receptors originated from a woman aged 25 to 39 in good health and CMV-seropositive.

The V call is TRBV2, the J call TRBJ1-4, with TRBD1 as a possible D gene (5 bases). V was clipped by 6 bases and J by 0 bases, with 14 bases between them. The germline V gene encodes CDR1 SNHLY and CDR2 FYNNEI. This CDR3 has 16 residues. The CDR3 DNA follows: TGTGCCAGCAGGAGGGGCACAGTCGCAACTAATGAAAAACTGTTTTTT. Protein: CASRRGTVATNEKLFF.

The chain uses TRBV30 and TRBJ1-2, with a weak D call TRBD1 (5 bases). Per germline, CDR1 GTSNPN and CDR2 SVGIG (reference sequence). The CDR3 is 18 amino acids. Trimming pared 4 bases from V and 0 bases from J, leaving 24 bases between. The CDR3 region has the DNA TGTGCCTGGACTATAGTCAGGGCTAATAAACATCCTAACTATGGCTACACCTTC. Its protein is CAWTIVRANKHPNYGYTF. The full variable domain, with the rest looked up from reference TRBV30 and TRBJ1-2, is SQTIHQWPATLVQPVGSPLSLECTVEGTSNPNLYWYRQAAGRGLQLLFYSVGIGQISSEVPQNLSASRPQDRQFILSSKKLLLSDSGFYLCAWTIVRANKHPNYGYTFGSGTRLTVV.

The J gene is TRBJ1-5, the V gene TRBV6-1; D gene uncertain. Germline CDR1 MNHNS, CDR2 SASEGT. V lost 2 bases and J lost 1, with 6 bases in between. The CDR3 loop spans 14 amino acids. The CDR3, as DNA: TGTGCCAGCAGTGAACGGGCGAGCAATCAGCCCCAGCATTTT. Its protein product is CASSERASNQPQHF.

V usage is TRBV6-4 and J usage is TRBJ1-6; D ambiguous. The CDR3 length is 12 residues. The germline V and J ends were trimmed by 0 bases and 10 bases, with 4 bases remaining between them. Per germline, CDR1 MRHNA and CDR2 SNTAGT. The CDR3 spells CASSDSGSPLHF. The CDR3 DNA is TGTGCCAGCAGTGACTCGGGATCACCCCTCCACTTT.

This clone is a singleton in its sample. CDR3 nucleotides: TGTGCCAGCAGCGGATTACAGGGGGTCAATGAGCAGTTCTTC. Its protein product is CASSGLQGVNEQFF. The rearrangement links TRBV11-3 to TRBJ2-1; TRBD1 aligns across 8 bases. CDR3 length equals 14 residues. V gave up 5 bases and J gave up 6 bases; unmatched junction bases: 6. Per the germline V gene, CDR1 is SGHNT and CDR2 is YENEEA.

In its sample, this clone was seen a few times. The chain is built from TRBV4-3 and TRBJ2-2; either TRBD1 or TRBD2 may fit D (5 bases each). The V end was cut by 3 bases, the J end by 1 base, with 9 bases between. The CDR3 has 15 amino acids. Germline values: CDR1 LGHNA, CDR2 YSLEER. The CDR3 reads CASSQGRGNTGELFF. The CDR3 DNA reads TGCGCCAGCAGCCAGGGACGGGGGAACACCGGGGAGCTGTTTTTT.

The chain carries TRBV5-4 and TRBJ1-5; D gene ambiguous. Trimming left V 4 bases short and J 0 bases short, with 20 bases between. Germline V gene sequence: CDR1 SGHNT, CDR2 YYREEE (reference sequence). This CDR3 contains 18 residues. CDR3 DNA sequence: TGTGCCAGCAGCCACCCCGGGAAAGGAGAAGATAGCAATCAGCCCCAGCATTTT. Translation: CASSHPGKGEDSNQPQHF.

The chain is built from TRBV28 and TRBJ2-7; a possible D gene is TRBD2 (6 bases). The J call may be wrong; the DNA end is better matched by TRBJ2-5. The CDR3 loop spans 12 amino acids. Germline CDR1 reads MDHEN; CDR2 reads SYDVKM. The CDR3 DNA reads TGTGCCAGCGGAGCGGGCGAAAAGACCCAGTACTTC. Encoded protein: CASGAGEKTQYF.

The chain carries TRBV23-1 and TRBJ2-7, with TRBD2 matching 12 bases. TRBV23-1 is an ORF for which the function is uncertain. This CDR3 has 21 amino acids. Trimming at V came to 4 bases and at J to 3 bases, leaving 22 bases not matched to a gene. The CDR3 protein is CASSPSQGGGVSTSGSYEQYF. The CDR3 bases are TGCGCCAGCAGTCCAAGTCAAGGGGGAGGCGTATCGACTAGCGGGAGCTACGAGCAGTACTTC.

The chain couples TRBV18 to TRBJ1-6; TRBD1 matches 9 bases. The V gene's germline CDR1 is KGHSH and CDR2 LQKENI. The length of the CDR3 is 14 residues. J was trimmed by 8 bases and V by 3 bases; bases with no gene match: 2. DNA for the CDR3: TGTGCCAGCTCACCGGGACAGGGTGATTCACCCCTCCACTTT. Translation gives CASSPGQGDSPLHF.

J is TRBJ1-5 and V is TRBV30; TRBD1 matches at 9 bases. The CDR3 totals 15 residues. The V and J ends lost 3 bases and 9 bases, in that order; junction bases with no gene match: 12. Germline V lookup: CDR1 GTSNPN, CDR2 SVGIG (reference sequence). This CDR3 reads CAWRGQGRVGGPQHF. Written as DNA, the CDR3 is TGTGCCTGGAGGGGACAGGGCCGTGTTGGTGGGCCCCAGCATTTT.

The rearrangement links TRBV15 to TRBJ2-7, with D possibly being TRBD1 (5 bases). Germline values: CDR1 LNHNV, CDR2 YYDKDF (reference sequence). CDR3 length equals 14 residues. The ends were cut back, 3 bases at V and 3 bases at J, with 12 bases in the middle. CDR3 sequence reads: CATSRGDRNYEQYF. CDR3 sequence (DNA): TGTGCCACCAGCAGGGGTGACAGAAACTACGAGCAGTACTTC.

The chain has TRBV14 and TRBJ2-7, with D unclear. This CDR3 is 13 amino acids long. In germline, CDR1 is SGHDN, CDR2 FVKESK. Trimming removed 1 base from V and 7 bases from J, with 11 bases in between. The CDR3 loop is CASSQVEFGEQYF. The CDR3 DNA sequence: TGTGCCAGCAGCCAAGTTGAGTTTGGGGAGCAGTACTTC.